This passage covers 26 T cell receptor beta chains from one sample sequenced in a study of blood T cell repertoires in acute mononucleosis. The protocol was immunoSEQ multiplex PCR, while the TCRdb copy is restricted to in-frame clones and leaves out a portion. The table lists 7,700 or so clones, approximately 26% of them singletons. Time point defined: acute infectious mononucleosis, at clinical presentation within 2 weeks of symptom onset (visit 1). Sequenced material: EBV YVL epitope tetramer+ CD8+ T cells sorted from PBMCs, taken during acute infectious mononucleosis. The subset: CD8 T cells binding a tetramer with EBV BRLF1 109-117 peptide (YVL-BR). Receptors were obtained from a woman aged 18-30 years with infectious mononucleosis caused by EBV.

This clone showed up many times. The sample carries other DNA sequences with the same CDR3. V is TRBV6-4 and J is TRBJ2-7; D call uncertain. V was pared by 6 bases and J by 0 bases, with 15 bases between. The CDR3 loop spans 15 amino acids. CDR1 is MRHNA and CDR2 is SNTAGT in the germline V gene. Here the CDR3 reads CASSLAGPSSYEQYF. DNA for the CDR3: TGTGCCAGCAGCCTCGCCGGGCCAAGCTCCTACGAGCAGTACTTC.

The chain carries TRBV27 and TRBJ2-1; TRBD2 is a possible D gene (5 bases). CDR3 size: 18 residues. Germline CDR1 MNHEY, CDR2 SMNVEV (reference sequence). V was pared by 4 bases and J by 7 bases, with 26 bases between. The CDR3 DNA reads TGTGCCAGCAGTTCTATGGCCGGGAAGACGGGTTCGCTTAATGAGCAGTTCTTC. Its translation: CASSSMAGKTGSLNEQFF.

The table lists this clone with a few counts. The chain joins TRBV5-6 to TRBJ2-1; D is unresolved. V was pared by 2 bases and J by 6 bases, with 9 bases between. Germline V gene data show CDR1 as SGHDT and CDR2 as YYEEEE. The CDR3 consists of 13 residues. The CDR3 nucleotides are TGTGCCAGCAGCTTCTTCCAGTTCAATGAGCAGTTCTTC. Translation: CASSFFQFNEQFF.

There are a few counts of this clone. The V call is TRBV9, the J call TRBJ2-3; D is uncertain. The CDR3 has 14 residues. V was cut by 4 bases and J by 2 bases, with 11 bases left in between. Per the germline V gene, CDR1 is SGDLS and CDR2 is YYNGEE. The CDR3 loop reads CASSPGTHTDTQYF. In nucleotides, the CDR3 is TGTGCCAGCAGCCCCGGAACACACACAGATACGCAGTATTTT.

The chain carries TRBV10-3 and TRBJ2-7; 10 bases agree with TRBD2. The germline CDR1 and CDR2 sequences are ENHRY and SYGVKD. CDR3 length equals 13 residues. V lost 10 bases to trimming and J lost 7 bases; unmatched junction nucleotides: 10. The CDR3 DNA follows: TGTGCCAGCACACTAGCGGGGTCGGGGGAGCAGTACTTC. It yields the protein CASTLAGSGEQYF.

With respect to this clone: At one end, the junction sequence differs from germline, possibly due to a read error. CDR3 region: CAIILQGDYDEQFF. As DNA, the CDR3 is TGTGCCATCATCTTACAAGGGGACTACGATGAGCAGTTCTTC. The V gene is TRBV7-9, the J gene TRBJ2-1; 7 nucleotides agree with TRBD2. The CDR3 has 14 residues. Germline V gene sequence: CDR1 SEHNR, CDR2 FQNEAQ (reference sequence).

The chain combines TRBV7-6 with TRBJ2-5, with 8 bases aligning to TRBD1. The trim removed 3 bases at V and 4 bases at J, leaving 10 bases unmatched. The CDR3 runs 16 residues. Looked up from germline, CDR1 is SGHVS and CDR2 is FNYEAQ. The CDR3 region is CASSLDLGQGGETQYF. The CDR3 DNA is TGTGCCAGCAGCTTGGACCTCGGACAGGGTGGAGAGACCCAGTACTTC. Looking up the rest from reference TRBV7-6 and TRBJ2-5 gives the full variable domain: GAGVSQSPRYKVTKRGQDVALRCDPISGHVSLYWYRQALGQGPEFLTYFNYEAQQDKSGLPNDRFSAERPEGSISTLTIQRTEQRDSAMYRCASSLDLGQGGETQYFGPGTRLLVL.

There are a few counts of this clone. The gene calls are TRBV4-2 and TRBJ1-3; D uncertain. V was cut by 4 bases and J by 0 bases, with 10 bases left in between. The CDR3 is 15 residues long. Germline assignment: CDR1 LGHNA and CDR2 YNFKEQ. CDR3 loop: CASSLILLSGNTIYF. The CDR3 nucleotides are TGTGCCAGCAGCCTGATCCTGCTCTCTGGAAACACCATATATTTT.

Comments on this clone: The germline gene is not matched at one end of the junction; a read error may be the cause. The chain couples TRBV10-3 to TRBJ1-2, with D perhaps TRBD1 (6 bases). Germline V gives CDR1 ENHRY, CDR2 SYGVKD. The CDR3 has 15 amino acids. The CDR3 loop is CASSDSFRGDYGYTF. CDR3 in DNA: TGTGCCAGCAGTGACTCGTTCAGGGGCGACTATGGCTACACCTTC.

This chain joins TRBV5-4 and TRBJ2-7; weak D call: TRBD1 (7 bases). The CDR3 extends over 13 amino acids. The V end was cut by 4 bases, the J end by 4 bases, with 12 bases between. Per germline, CDR1 SGHNT and CDR2 YYREEE (reference sequence). CDR3 DNA: TGTGCCAGCAGCGCGGGACAGACTTACGAGCAGTACTTC. Protein sequence: CASSAGQTYEQYF.

The chain uses TRBV27 and TRBJ2-3; TRBD2 matches 14 bases. The CDR3 spans 16 residues. Germline V lookup: CDR1 MNHEY, CDR2 SMNVEV (reference sequence). V lost 5 bases, J lost 2 bases, and 3 bases stayed unmatched. CDR3 in DNA: TGTGCCAGCAGTGGACTAGCGGGGGGCCTCACAGATACGCAGTATTTT. This codes for CASSGLAGGLTDTQYF.

V and J are TRBV27 and TRBJ2-3; the D gene is possibly TRBD1 (5 bases). Per germline, CDR1 MNHEY and CDR2 SMNVEV (reference sequence). The CDR3 is 14 amino acids. The V gene lost 6 bases and the J gene lost 5 bases, with 15 bases spanning the gap. CDR3 DNA: TGTGCCAGCAGCCCGCTGGGGCTAGGAGATACGCAGTATTTT. It is translated as CASSPLGLGDTQYF.

Details on this clone: A far larger clone is one nucleotide away, so this likely arose from a read error. The chain recombines TRBV27 with TRBJ2-1; D may be TRBD1 (5 bases). V lost 10 bases to trimming and J lost 8 bases, with 15 bases between them. The CDR3 length is 12 residues. The germline gives CDR1 MNHEY, CDR2 SMNVEV (reference sequence). The CDR3 region has the DNA TGTGCCACCACAGGCGGTTACTATGAGCAGTTCTTC. Its protein is CATTGGYYEQFF.

Notes on this clone: At one end the junction does not follow the germline gene, possibly because of a read error. The sample has other DNA sequences that encode this CDR3 too. The rearrangement links TRBV11-2 to TRBJ2-5; D ambiguous. Germline values: CDR1 SGHAT, CDR2 FQNNGV. The CDR3 loop spans 14 amino acids. Here the CDR3 reads CASSQEDPLETQYF. CDR3 DNA: TGCGCCAGCAGCCAAGAAGACCCATTGGAGACCCAGTACTTC.

As to this clone: Different DNA sequences within this sample yield the same CDR3. J is TRBJ2-5 and V is TRBV6-1; TRBD1 agrees at 7 bases. The CDR3 totals 15 residues. Germline V CDR1 and CDR2: MNHNS, SASEGT. The V gene end was trimmed by 6 bases and the J gene end by 5 bases; junction bases not matched to a gene: 12. The CDR3 loop is CASRQLTGSGETQYF. The CDR3 DNA follows: TGTGCCAGCAGGCAGTTGACAGGGTCTGGGGAGACCCAGTACTTC.

J is TRBJ2-5 and V is TRBV6-5; TRBD2 is a possible D gene (6 bases). There are 14 residues in the CDR3. V was clipped by 5 bases and J by 1 base, with 11 bases between them. The germline V gene encodes CDR1 MNHEY and CDR2 SVGAGI. In DNA form, the CDR3 reads TGTGCCAGCAGTATGGCGGGGAGCCAAGAGACCCAGTACTTC. Translation gives CASSMAGSQETQYF.

This clone is medium-sized by share. The chain joins TRBV11-2 to TRBJ1-1; possible D gene TRBD1, 5 bases. Germline loops: CDR1 SGHAT, CDR2 FQNNGV. CDR3 length equals 13 residues. V lost 5 bases, J lost 4 bases, and 11 bases lay in between. In DNA form, the CDR3 reads TGTGCCAGCAGCCATTCGGGGGGCACTGAAGCTTTCTTT. Translating gives CASSHSGGTEAFF.

A few counts support this clone. It is likely a read error: a sequence one base away is far more abundant. This sequence joins TRBV30 and TRBJ2-1, with D unresolved. CDR1 GTSNPN and CDR2 SVGIG come from the germline V gene (reference sequence). The CDR3 spans 14 residues. The CDR3 coding sequence is TGTTCCCTATCCTCCCCCCCTGGTTACTATGAGCAGTTCTTC. Residues: CSLSSPPGYYEQFF.

V usage is TRBV29-1 and J usage is TRBJ2-1, with 10 nucleotides matching TRBD2. With 6 bases clipped from V and 0 bases from J, the junction kept 2 bases outside the gene matches. This CDR3 contains 14 residues. The germline V gene has CDR1 SQVTM and CDR2 ANQGSEA. The CDR3 is CSVGLAPSYNEQFF. The DNA of the CDR3 is TGCAGCGTGGGACTAGCGCCCTCCTACAATGAGCAGTTCTTC.

Details on this clone: The limits of the CDR3 on the DNA are not certain, so only TCRdb's listed CDR3 is given. V usage is TRBV5-1 and J usage is TRBJ2-2; TRBD2, the D gene given by the table, was not confirmed from the DNA. From its first to its last residue, the CDR3 has 14 amino acids. Germline CDR1 and CDR2: SGHRS and YFSETQ. Here the CDR3 reads CASSLAGTGELFFF.

This chain links TRBV4-1 with TRBJ2-7, with D unclear. Trimming took 0 bases from V and 6 from J, leaving 9 bases between them. Germline CDR1 reads MGHRA; CDR2 reads YSYEKL. The CDR3 spans 13 residues. In DNA, the CDR3 is TGCGCCAGCAGCCAAGAGTGGGCCACCGAGCAGTACTTC. It is translated as CASSQEWATEQYF.

This clone was observed once. V and J are TRBV6-1 and TRBJ2-7, with 10 bases matching TRBD2. Germline CDR1 reads MNHNS; CDR2 reads SASEGT. The CDR3 extends over 15 amino acids. The trim removed 6 bases at V and 0 bases at J, leaving 5 bases unmatched. The CDR3 loop reads CASSILAGDSYEQYF. The CDR3 bases are TGTGCCAGCAGCATCCTAGCGGGGGACTCCTACGAGCAGTACTTC.

V is TRBV2 and J is TRBJ2-5; TRBD1 matches at 7 bases. CDR3 length: 13 residues. V shed 7 bases and J 1 base; nucleotides not matched to a gene: 3. Per the germline V gene, CDR1 is SNHLY and CDR2 is FYNNEI. CDR3 nucleotide sequence: TGTGCCAGCACACGACAGGGCCAAGAGACCCAGTACTTC. Translating gives CASTRQGQETQYF. The full variable domain, with the rest looked up from reference TRBV2 and TRBJ2-5, is EPEVTQTPSHQVTQMGQEVILRCVPISNHLYFYWYRQILGQKVEFLVSFYNNEISEKSEIFDDQFSVERPDGSNFTLKIRSTKLEDSAMYFCASTRQGQETQYFGPGTRLLVL.

The chain links TRBV29-1 to TRBJ2-1; D perhaps matches TRBD2 (6 bases). Germline V gives CDR1 SQVTM, CDR2 ANQGSEA. This CDR3 is built from 15 residues. V was trimmed by 1 base and J by 4 bases, leaving 14 bases between them. CDR3 DNA: TGCAGCGTTGAAGGTGCGGGACCAATATACAATGAGCAGTTCTTC. Translated, it gives CSVEGAGPIYNEQFF.

Notes on this clone: One end of the junction varies from germline; a read error may be responsible. This chain uses TRBV29-1 with TRBJ2-7, with D perhaps being TRBD1 or TRBD2 (6 bases each). This CDR3 contains 12 residues. The germline gives CDR1 SQVTM, CDR2 ANQGSEA. This chain's CDR3 is CSVGAGDCERYF. The CDR3 DNA reads TGCAGCGTTGGTGCAGGGGACTGCGAGCGGTACTTC.

This clone was detected ten times or more. This rearrangement joins TRBV5-1 to TRBJ2-1; D possibly corresponds to TRBD2 (5 bases). Germline V gives CDR1 SGHRS, CDR2 YFSETQ. This CDR3 region has 13 residues. The V end was cut by 0 bases, the J end by 6 bases, with 7 bases between. The CDR3 sequence is CASSLAGSNEQFF. As DNA, the CDR3 is TGCGCCAGCAGCTTGGCGGGGAGCAATGAGCAGTTCTTC.